These T cell receptor beta chains were read from a single sample in a study of T cell responses to AZD1222 COVID-19 vaccine. Assay: immunoSEQ multiplex PCR; the TCRdb copy retains only in-frame clones and omits some. The table has more than 60,000 clones, approximately 83% seen once; the top ten hold roughly a fifth. Sample: peripheral blood, taken on day 0 of AZD1222 vaccination. These receptors all come from an adult in good health. Each CDR3 is given with its conserved first and last residue.

V gene: TRBV6-5
CDR3 protein: CASRTDRVRAYEQYF

V gene: TRBV7-8
CDR3 protein: CASNLRPAGGKVNQPQHF

V gene: TRBV2
CDR3 protein: CASSELGGAGNEQFF

V gene: TRBV7-9
CDR3 protein: CASPGGSGANVLTF

V gene: TRBV5-1
CDR3 protein: CASSSQESEKLFF

V gene: TRBV4-2
CDR3 protein: CASSQDGTGGNTIYF

V gene: TRBV3-1/TRBV3-2
CDR3 protein: CASSPLTVNYGYTF

V gene: TRBV14
CDR3 protein: CASSFDVNYGYTF

V gene: TRBV28
CDR3 protein: CASILGTEAFF

V gene: TRBV5-4
CDR3 protein: CASSLTVEQYF

V gene: TRBV19
CDR3 protein: CASIAEKGSPGNTIYF

V gene: TRBV14
CDR3 protein: CASSPGAGYTF

V gene: TRBV18
CDR3 protein: CASSPVGSAYEQYF

V gene: TRBV11-1
CDR3 protein: CASSNPGTGLREQFF

V gene: TRBV18
CDR3 protein: CASSEDRGTEAFF

V gene: TRBV5-1
CDR3 protein: CASSLETSGNTIYF

V gene: TRBV27
CDR3 protein: CASSLSGRGVRQPQHF

V gene: TRBV27
CDR3 protein: CASSLSPAGEAFF

V gene: TRBV2
CDR3 protein: CASSEAVVGGGQF

V gene: TRBV21-1
CDR3 protein: CASSKSARSHWVPHYEQYF

V gene: TRBV30
CDR3 protein: CAWSGPYNEQFF

V gene: TRBV5-6
CDR3 protein: CASGPPGSGANVLTF

V gene: TRBV7-2
CDR3 protein: CASSSGRGSGANVLTF

V gene: TRBV2
CDR3 protein: CASGGQVGYTF

V gene: TRBV9
CDR3 protein: CASSPRDRANEQFF

V gene: TRBV19
CDR3 protein: CASSVRGGNTGELFF

V gene: TRBV19
CDR3 protein: CASSMVGANHEQYF

V gene: TRBV4-2
CDR3 protein: CASSQLSGQGNTIYF

V gene: TRBV5-1
CDR3 protein: CASSLEGREEYEQYF

V gene: TRBV7-9
CDR3 protein: CASSSQNSPLHF

V gene: TRBV14
CDR3 protein: CASSPWGVRTEAFF

V gene: TRBV6-6
CDR3 protein: CASSSGTAFYEQYF